This note documents a single TCR beta chain sequence. What it binds is not known. The sample comes from a study of T cells expressing NK-cell markers. Study in general: The study drew TCR beta repertoires from sorted CD3+CD56+NKG2C+, CD3+CD56+NKG2C- and CD3+CD56-NKG2C+ T cells.

Germline V gives CDR1 ENHRY, CDR2 SYGVKD. CDR3 length: 16 amino acids. For each CDR3 protein, TCRdb gives one entry from its re-call of the 5' RACE reads, without DNA. The table lists about 370,000 distinct CDR3 sequences. General study findings and limits: Dominant NKG2C+ clonotype frequencies of roughly 1.0-7.0% of CD8+ T cells were measured in over 5 donors.

The V gene is TRBV10-3, the J gene TRBJ1-6; TCRdb's assignment of TRBD1 cannot be checked, as there is no DNA. The sequencing input was blood T cells: a sorted CD56 or NKG2C T cell subset, CD4+ or CD8+ T cells, or bulk PBMC T cells (not recorded which). This sequence was found in a woman aged 50 to 60 in good health. The CDR3 sequence: CAISDRGQSRHSPLHF.